A single sample is the source of the 5 T cell receptor beta chains below, sequenced in a study of graft-versus-host responses after intestinal transplantation. Here immunoSEQ multiplex PCR was the method, and the copy in TCRdb shows in-frame clones only, minus some. The sample yields 90,000 to 120,000 clones, roughly 87% seen once. Their specific antigens are unknown. The source material was unstimulated CD4+ T cells sorted from spleen or lymph node cells, sampled before intestinal transplant. The receptors stem from a human donor who received an intestinal transplant.

The chain carries TRBV19 and TRBJ1-2; the D gene is possibly TRBD1 (6 bases). Germline CDR1 reads LNHDA; CDR2 reads SQIVND (reference sequence). The CDR3 spans 15 residues. V was shortened by 2 bases and J by 4 bases, with 14 bases between the two germline ends. CDR3 sequence: CASSIRQQGSYGYTF. The CDR3, as DNA: TGTGCCAGTAGTATACGCCAACAGGGAAGCTATGGCTACACCTTC.

The chain uses TRBV10-2 and TRBJ2-2, with 9 bases lining up with TRBD2. This CDR3 spans 14 amino acids. V trimming: 6 bases; J trimming: 3 bases; junction bases outside the gene matches: 2. Germline lookup yields CDR1 WSHSY and CDR2 SAAADI. DNA of the CDR3: TGCGCCAGCAGGGGGACTAGCTACACCGGGGAGCTGTTTTTT. Residues: CASRGTSYTGELFF.

V gene TRBV6-5 combines with J gene TRBJ1-4, with TRBD1 matching over 7 bases. Trimming cost V 6 bases and J 3 bases; bases outside gene matches: 7. Germline values: CDR1 MNHEY, CDR2 SVGAGI. The length of the CDR3 is 15 residues. Written as DNA, the CDR3 is TGTGCCAGCAGAGAACTGGGACAGCCTAATGAAAAACTGTTTTTT. Translation gives CASRELGQPNEKLFF.

The rearrangement uses TRBV2 and TRBJ2-3, with 9 bases identical to TRBD1. Germline assignment: CDR1 SNHLY and CDR2 FYNNEI. Losses at the gene ends were 3 bases for V and 0 bases for J; bases not matched to a gene: 4. CDR3 length equals 16 residues. CDR3 sequence: CASSEGQGASTDTQYF. DNA of the CDR3: TGTGCCAGCAGTGAGGGACAGGGAGCTAGCACAGATACGCAGTATTTT.

This clone was detected only a few times. The CDR3 bases are TGTGCCAGCAGTTTGGGACTAGCGGGGGCCGGGGAGCTGTTTTTT. Its translation is CASSLGLAGAGELFF. V is TRBV28 and J is TRBJ2-2, with TRBD2 matching 14 bases. Germline CDR1 and CDR2: MDHEN and SYDVKM. CDR3 length equals 15 residues. With 3 bases clipped from V and 6 bases from J, the junction kept 0 bases outside the gene matches.